This TCR beta chain was captured by sequencing in a study of Ad26.COV2.S vaccination and SARS-CoV-2 variants. Study as a whole: The study gave Ad26.COV2.S intramuscularly, once or twice 56 days apart.

The CDR3 has 14 amino acids. The V segment lost 4 bases and the J segment 6 bases; nucleotides outside the gene matches: 8. Germline CDR1 reads MGHRA; CDR2 reads YSYEKL. In regard to this clone: Its matching antigen is unknown.

Study-level points and caveats: Researchers reported similar non-spike TCR breadth in vaccine and placebo recipients. Greater spike-specific TCR breadth was seen in vaccine recipients than in placebo recipients.

Treatment defined: approximately 18 received Ad26.COV2.S at low or high dose, single or two shots; roughly 5 received placebo; per-sample allocation not given. All samples were drawn on day 63, counting from the first vaccine or placebo injection. It was Wuhan-strain SARS-CoV-2 spike that the Ad26 vaccine vector expressed. This table comes from immunoSEQ multiplex PCR, and its TCRdb copy is limited to in-frame clones, with some not included. The data contain some 320,000 clones, around 81% of them singletons. This chain joins TRBV4-1 and TRBJ2-7; 8 bases line up with TRBD2. The source was peripheral blood, collected in a trial of Ad26.COV2.S vaccine versus placebo. The receptor was isolated from a person aged 18-60 years who received the Ad26.COV2.S COVID-19 vaccine or a placebo. CDR3 sequence reads: CASSPSGLVPEQYF. The CDR3 nucleotides read TGCGCCAGCAGCCCTTCGGGACTAGTCCCCGAGCAGTACTTC.